This paragraph reports one T cell receptor (beta chain). Its binding antigen is unknown. Per-nucleotide qualities are absent, and no much larger clonotype sits a single base away. This entry comes from a study of metastatic and nonmetastatic thyroid tumors (dated by TCRdb to 2020 to 2021). In terms of the full investigation: For patients with malignant and with benign thyroid disease, the researchers compared repertoires between peripheral blood samples and tumor or nodule tissue samples. General findings and caveats noted by the study authors: In both blood and tumor samples, malignant tumors were reported to have significantly higher TCR beta diversity than benign nodules.

The library was produced with PCR. The instrument was an Illumina HiSeq 4000. High-throughput sequencing was used to profile the TCR beta-chain CDR3 region of each patient. As for the authors' bioinformatics: CDR3 differences across clinicopathological groups were used to build a classifier for discriminating distant-metastatic papillary thyroid cancer patients. Repertoire diversity was assessed with the Shannon index, and tumor-blood repertoire similarity with the Morisita-Horn index. Starting from the raw public reads, TCRdb applied fastp trimming at Q25, assembled clones with MiXCR and retained in-frame beta chains. In this record, the V and J calls reflect TCRdb's handling and not the investigators' own analysis. The sample table lists 15,000 to 25,000 clones, approximately 24% of them with a count of one. The leading ten clones occupy 3.3% of the sample. No treatment had been received by any patient before thyroid surgery. Patient clinical samples collected from about 2011 to 2018 were retrospectively analysed using T-cell receptor beta sequencing.

CDR1 and CDR2 are drawn from the germline V gene (reference sequence): GTSNPN, SVGIG. Compared with germline, V lacks 3 bases and J lacks 6 bases; bases without a gene match: 13. The CDR3, from cysteine to phenylalanine, totals 16 residues. CDR3 DNA only is kept here, 48 bases in frame from base 1. Specimen: blood. This clonotype originated in a male donor with papillary thyroid cancer or a benign thyroid nodule (not recorded which). Some clones in this sample may be carry-over from other donors' samples. Recombination joined TRBV30 with TRBJ2-1; 8 bases in the junction line up with TRBD2. The CDR3: CAWSDERESSLNEQFF. The DNA is as follows: TGTGCCTGGAGCGACGAGCGGGAGTCCTCCCTCAATGAGCAGTTCTTC.